There are a few counts of the clone carrying this T cell receptor (beta chain). The antigen is undetermined. Data came from immunoSEQ multiplex PCR; TCRdb stores just in-frame clones and leaves some out. The profile shows under 100,000 clones, just under 85% of them singletons. These data originate in a study of radiation and T cells in renal cell carcinoma. Time point of the sample: blood 4 weeks post-SBRT, at nephrectomy. The sample's treatment: 15 Gy SBRT to primary tumor, nephrectomy 4 weeks later. Nephrectomy followed 15 Gy stereotactic body radiation by 4 weeks. The patient's renal cell carcinoma had clear cell pathology. Study-level points and caveats: Top tumor clonotypes rose in blood 2 weeks post-radiation, then contracted.

The receptor's source is a man over 45 with renal cell carcinoma. Material: blood, obtained from a patient whose treatment included radiotherapy and nephrectomy.

This chain's CDR3 is CASSVGRAYEQYF. Written as DNA, the CDR3 is TGTGCCAGCAGTGTGGGCAGAGCCTACGAGCAGTACTTC. The V call is TRBV6-1, the J call TRBJ2-7; D is ambiguous. Germline V lookup: CDR1 MNHNS, CDR2 SASEGT. The CDR3 is 13 residues long. V dropped 4 bases and J dropped 2 bases, with 9 bases sitting between them.